The 25 T cell receptor beta chains given below trace back to one sample, sequenced in a study of CD8 T cells in Susac syndrome. Random hexamers served to reverse transcribe roughly 0.45 to 1 ug RNA. TCRdb ran MiXCR on the immunoSEQ multiplex PCR reads and lists one entry per CDR3 protein. The sample records more than 120,000 distinct CDR3 sequences, approximately 94% being singletons. What was sequenced was CD4+ T cells from PBMCs. The source of these receptors is a human donor in good health.

The rearrangement uses TRBV6-5 and TRBJ2-3, with TRBD2 identical over 7 bases. The CDR3 extends over 14 amino acids. V trimming: 2 bases; J trimming: 6 bases; junction bases outside the gene matches: 5. In germline, CDR1 is MNHEY, CDR2 SVGAGI. The CDR3 reads CASSYGREMDTQYF. Here the CDR3 DNA reads TGTGCCAGCAGTTACGGGCGGGAGATGGATACGCAGTATTTT.

The rearrangement uses TRBV18 and TRBJ2-3; unclear D gene. Germline CDR1 reads KGHSH; CDR2 reads LQKENI. The germline V and J ends were trimmed by 1 base and 3 bases, with 5 bases remaining between them. The CDR3 covers 13 residues. DNA of the CDR3: TGTGCCAGCTCACCACTCCAGACAGATACGCAGTATTTT. Amino acid sequence: CASSPLQTDTQYF.

This clonotype was detected only a few times. This chain connects TRBV28 to TRBJ2-5; possible D gene TRBD2, 5 bases. Germline V CDR1 and CDR2: MDHEN, SYDVKM. Trimming left V 1 base short and J 4 bases short, with 7 bases between. CDR3 size: 13 residues. CDR3 region: CASSLSGRETQYF. CDR3 DNA: TGTGCCAGCAGTTTATCGGGGAGAGAGACCCAGTACTTC.

The V and J genes are TRBV10-3 and TRBJ1-1; D call uncertain. Per germline, CDR1 ENHRY and CDR2 SYGVKD. CDR3 length: 14 amino acids. V lost 4 bases to trimming and J lost 0 bases, with 9 bases between them. CDR3 sequence (DNA): TGTGCCATCAGTGTAGGGCAGATGAACACTGAAGCTTTCTTT. Translating it yields CAISVGQMNTEAFF.

The chain is built from TRBV25-1 and TRBJ2-1, with D perhaps matching TRBD2 (5 bases). The CDR3 has 12 residues. V was shortened by 3 bases and J by 10 bases, with 10 bases between the two germline ends. Germline V lookup: CDR1 MGHDK, CDR2 SYGVNS. As DNA, the CDR3 is TGTGCCAGCAGTGAGATGGGCGGGGAGCAGTTCTTC. It codes for CASSEMGGEQFF.

This clonotype was recorded only once. The chain joins TRBV21-1 to TRBJ2-2; TRBD1 is taken as the D call from the table, unchecked against the DNA. TRBV21-1 is a pseudogene segment. This CDR3 region has 14 residues. CDR3 DNA: TGTGCCAGCTGGTACAGGGGGCAGGGCGGGGAGCTGTTTTTT. It is translated as CASWYRGQGGELFF.

The V gene is TRBV3-1, the J gene TRBJ2-7; D not certain. CDR1 is LGHDT and CDR2 is YNNKEL in the germline V gene (reference sequence). The CDR3 is made up of 13 amino acids. V lost 2 bases, J lost 6 bases, and 11 bases lay in between. The DNA for the CDR3 is TGTGCCAGCAGCCAATTAACCGTAAGCGAGCAGTACTTC. Translating gives CASSQLTVSEQYF.

This chain links TRBV5-5 with TRBJ2-5; the D gene is possibly TRBD2 (6 bases). The V gene's germline CDR1 is SGHKS and CDR2 YYEKEE (reference sequence). Trimming took 0 bases from V and 1 from J, leaving 7 bases between them. The CDR3 is 14 residues long. The CDR3 region has the DNA TGTGCCAGCAGCTTGGGGACTATCCAAGAGACCCAGTACTTC. This gives the protein CASSLGTIQETQYF.

The CDR3 DNA follows: TGCAGTGCTAGAGTACCCGGGAATGAGCAGTTCTTC. Translating it yields CSARVPGNEQFF. This chain connects TRBV20-1 to TRBJ2-1, with D uncertain. This CDR3 is built from 12 residues. Trimming cost V 1 base and J 7 bases, with 8 bases left between them. From germline, CDR1 is DFQATT and CDR2 SNEGSKA (reference sequence).

In its sample, this clonotype was seen a few times. The chain recombines TRBV6-2 or TRBV6-3 with TRBJ2-5; 10 bases match TRBD2. The V segment lost 9 bases and the J segment 1 base; nucleotides outside the gene matches: 5. Germline V gene lookup returns CDR1 MNHEY and CDR2 SVGEGT. This CDR3 spans 14 amino acids. The CDR3 bases are TGTGCCAGTCGGACTAGCGGCCTCCAAGAGACCCAGTACTTC. The encoded protein is CASRTSGLQETQYF.

The CDR3 reads CASSLWSAGGSEQYF. CDR3 in DNA: TGTGCCAGCAGTTTATGGTCAGCGGGAGGGTCTGAGCAGTACTTC. The rearrangement uses TRBV27 and TRBJ2-7, with TRBD2 identical over 10 bases. The junction had 7 bases not matched to a gene; V was cut back by 1 base and J by 7 bases. The CDR3 covers 15 residues. Germline V gene data show CDR1 as MNHEY and CDR2 as SMNVEV (reference sequence).

The chain is built from TRBV30 and TRBJ1-1; D gene ambiguous. V lost 8 bases and J lost 3, with 16 bases in between. The CDR3 loop spans 13 amino acids. The V gene's germline CDR1 is GTSNPN and CDR2 SVGIG (reference sequence). The CDR3 DNA is TGTGCCCTTTGCCTACAAAGGGACACTGAAGCTTTCTTT. This gives the protein CALCLQRDTEAFF.

This chain connects TRBV30 to TRBJ1-5; a weak D match, TRBD1 (6 bases). The germline V gene has CDR1 GTSNPN and CDR2 SVGIG (reference sequence). The CDR3 is 13 amino acids. CDR3 amino acids: CAAAQGSNQPQHF. CDR3 DNA sequence: TGTGCTGCCGCACAGGGTAGCAATCAGCCCCAGCATTTT. The full variable domain, rest sourced from reference TRBV30 and TRBJ1-5, is SQTIHQWPATLVQPVGSPLSLECTVEGTSNPNLYWYRQAAGRGLQLLFYSVGIGQISSEVPQNLSASRPQDRQFILSSKKLLLSDSGFYLCAAAQGSNQPQHFGDGTRLSIL.

V is TRBV7-9 and J is TRBJ2-2; 10 bases line up with TRBD1. V dropped 5 bases and J dropped 5; count of bases not matched to a gene: 8. The CDR3 runs to 16 residues. The V gene's germline CDR1 is SEHNR and CDR2 FQNEAQ (reference sequence). CDR3 amino acids: CASSPPWTGGTGELFF. The CDR3 coding sequence is TGTGCCAGCAGCCCACCATGGACAGGGGGTACCGGGGAGCTGTTTTTT.

The chain has TRBV9 and TRBJ2-7, with 12 nucleotides matching TRBD2. Trimming cost V 4 bases and J 3 bases; bases outside gene matches: 5. The CDR3 sequence is 15 residues long. Germline CDR1 SGDLS, CDR2 YYNGEE. The CDR3 DNA reads as TGTGCCAGCAGCCCCCGGACTAGCGGGGTCTACGAGCAGTACTTC. Its translation is CASSPRTSGVYEQYF. Using reference TRBV9 and TRBJ2-7 for the parts outside the CDR3, the full variable domain is DSGVTQTPKHLITATGQRVTLRCSPRSGDLSVYWYQQSLDQGLQFLIQYYNGEERAKGNILERFSAQQFPDLHSELNLSSLELGDSALYFCASSPRTSGVYEQYFGPGTRLTVT.

The chain couples TRBV12-3 or TRBV12-4 to TRBJ2-1; 9 bases map to TRBD1. Unmatched junction bases numbered 10, after V lost 7 bases and J lost 9 bases. This CDR3 region has 14 residues. CDR3 region: CASTIGTGFGEQFF. DNA of the CDR3: TGTGCCAGCACTATAGGGACAGGGTTTGGTGAGCAGTTCTTC.

This clonotype was recorded a few times. V usage is TRBV6-2 or TRBV6-3 and J usage is TRBJ2-1, with 11 bases identical to TRBD2. Per the germline V gene, CDR1 is MNHEY and CDR2 is SVGEGT. V lost 5 bases, J lost 5 bases, and 5 bases stayed unmatched. The CDR3 loop spans 15 amino acids. The CDR3 loop is CASSETSGTHNEQFF. Written as DNA, the CDR3 is TGTGCCAGCAGTGAGACTAGCGGGACCCACAATGAGCAGTTCTTC.

The V gene is TRBV20-1, the J gene TRBJ2-3; 7 nucleotides line up with TRBD1. The CDR3 has 14 residues. The junction had 2 bases not matched to a gene; V was cut back by 1 base and J by 1 base. The germline CDR1 and CDR2 sequences are DFQATT and SNEGSKA (reference sequence). The CDR3 DNA reads TGCAGTGCTAGAGCGCAGGGGGGCACAGATACGCAGTATTTT. It is translated as CSARAQGGTDTQYF.

J is TRBJ2-3 and V is TRBV11-2; tentatively, D is TRBD1 or TRBD2 (5 bases each). This CDR3 has 15 residues. V was shortened by 5 bases and J by 1 base, with 13 bases between the two germline ends. Germline loops: CDR1 SGHAT, CDR2 FQNNGV. This CDR3 is CASSLGVKGTDTQYF. Written as DNA, the CDR3 is TGTGCCAGCAGCCTGGGGGTTAAAGGCACAGATACGCAGTATTTT.

The chain recombines TRBV2 with TRBJ2-7; TRBD1 matches 8 bases. Germline trimming cut 7 bases from V and 3 bases from J; bases unmatched to any gene: 5. This CDR3 is built from 13 residues. Looked up from germline, CDR1 is SNHLY and CDR2 is FYNNEI. CDR3 in amino acids: CASTNRGIYEQYF. The CDR3 nucleotides read TGTGCCAGCACCAACAGGGGGATCTACGAGCAGTACTTC.

This chain connects TRBV29-1 to TRBJ1-2, with D possibly TRBD1 on 6 matching bases. V was shortened by 5 bases and J by 8 bases, with 9 bases between the two germline ends. CDR3 length: 10 amino acids. Germline CDR1 and CDR2: SQVTM and ANQGSEA. CDR3 DNA: TGCAGCGTTCACAGGGACGGCTACACCTTC. This encodes CSVHRDGYTF.

The chain joins TRBV3-1 to TRBJ2-1; 8 positions agree with TRBD2. Germline V gene sequence: CDR1 LGHDT, CDR2 YNNKEL (reference sequence). The CDR3 extends over 16 amino acids. V shed 4 bases, J shed 1 base, and the junction held 6 bases outside the gene matches. CDR3 amino acids: CASSRVSGSSYNEQFF. Here the CDR3 DNA reads TGTGCCAGCAGCCGCGTAAGCGGGAGTTCCTACAATGAGCAGTTCTTC.

This chain uses TRBV5-4 with TRBJ2-5, with 13 bases lining up with TRBD2. The V gene end was trimmed by 4 bases and the J gene end by 2 bases; junction bases not matched to a gene: 8. This CDR3 is built from 17 residues. Looked up from germline, CDR1 is SGHNT and CDR2 is YYREEE (reference sequence). CDR3: CASSPTSGRPAQETQYF. CDR3 nucleotides: TGTGCCAGCAGCCCGACTAGCGGGAGGCCCGCTCAAGAGACCCAGTACTTC.

J is TRBJ2-2 and V is TRBV18, with D possibly matching TRBD1 (6 bases). The V gene lost 3 bases and the J gene lost 2 bases, with 22 bases spanning the gap. This CDR3 region has 19 residues. Germline CDR1 reads KGHSH; CDR2 reads LQKENI. CDR3 loop: CASSPSIWETGINTGELFF. The CDR3 DNA is TGTGCCAGCTCACCGAGCATTTGGGAAACAGGGATTAACACCGGGGAGCTGTTTTTT.

Notes on this clonotype: The junction does not match germline at one end; this may be a read error. V gene TRBV18 combines with J gene TRBJ1-1; D is unclear. From germline, CDR1 is KGHSH and CDR2 LQKENI. The CDR3 sequence is 14 residues long. The CDR3 loop is CASPPQFMNTEAFF. CDR3 coding DNA: TGTGCCAGCCCACCCCAATTTATGAACACTGAAGCTTTCTTT.